This T cell receptor (beta chain) is from a study of T cell responses to AZD1222 COVID-19 vaccine. Study-level findings and limits: Only six or seven AZD1222 recipients were seropositive at baseline.

Sequencing used immunoSEQ multiplex PCR; TCRdb keeps in-frame clones, though not all of them. The sample records over 100,000 clones, more than 75% being singletons. The CDR3 consists of 19 residues. Trimming took off 6 bases at V and 3 bases at J, with 30 bases between the two ends. Germline CDR1 is MNHEY and CDR2 is SMNVEV (reference sequence). Comments on this clone: As yet, its antigen is unknown.

The genes are TRBV27 and TRBJ2-7; D possibly corresponds to TRBD1 (5 bases). This receptor was taken from an adult who received the AZD1222 COVID-19 vaccine. The sample here was peripheral blood, taken 28 days after the second AZD1222 dose. DNA for the CDR3: TGTGCCAGCAGCCCTCGACGGACATTGATCTCGCTGGAAGGCTACGAGCAGTACTTC. It encodes CASSPRRTLISLEGYEQYF.